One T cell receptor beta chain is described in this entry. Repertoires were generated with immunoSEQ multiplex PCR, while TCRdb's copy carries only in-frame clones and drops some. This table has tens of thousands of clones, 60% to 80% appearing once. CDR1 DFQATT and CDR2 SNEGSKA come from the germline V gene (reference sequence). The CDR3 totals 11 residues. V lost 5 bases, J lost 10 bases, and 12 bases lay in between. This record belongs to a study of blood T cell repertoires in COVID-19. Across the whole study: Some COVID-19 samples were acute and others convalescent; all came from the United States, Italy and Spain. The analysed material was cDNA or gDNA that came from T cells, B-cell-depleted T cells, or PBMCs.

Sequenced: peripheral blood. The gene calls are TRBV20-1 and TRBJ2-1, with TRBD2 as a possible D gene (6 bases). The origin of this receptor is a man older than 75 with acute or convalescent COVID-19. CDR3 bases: TGCAGTGCTCCCGGACTAAACGAGCAGTTCTTC. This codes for CSAPGLNEQFF.